The 5 T cell receptor beta chains below come from one sample, sequenced in a study of blood T cell repertoires in COVID-19. The repertoire was sequenced with immunoSEQ multiplex PCR; TCRdb's copy has only in-frame clones and lacks some. Of just over 200,000 clones listed, roughly 80% are singletons. Sequences were obtained from peripheral blood. The source of these receptors is a woman in her seventies with acute or convalescent COVID-19.

The V call is TRBV19, the J call TRBJ2-1; 8 bases line up with TRBD2. The CDR3 is made up of 15 amino acids. Per germline, CDR1 LNHDA and CDR2 SQIVND (reference sequence). V dropped 5 bases and J dropped 0; count of bases not matched to a gene: 3. The CDR3 sequence: CASSVLADSYNEQFF. CDR3 bases: TGTGCCAGTAGTGTACTAGCGGACTCCTACAATGAGCAGTTCTTC.

The rearrangement links TRBV4-1 to TRBJ1-1; the D gene is possibly TRBD1 (6 bases). Looked up from germline, CDR1 is MGHRA and CDR2 is YSYEKL. The V and J ends lost 0 bases and 11 bases respectively, with 16 bases between them. CDR3 length equals 14 residues. DNA of the CDR3: TGCGCCAGCAGCCAAGATAGGGGAGGGGGAGAGGCTTTCTTT. Translation: CASSQDRGGGEAFF.

The chain couples TRBV11-3 to TRBJ2-2, with 9 bases lining up with TRBD2. V trimming: 1 base; J trimming: 1 base; junction bases outside the gene matches: 4. The length of the CDR3 is 17 residues. Germline CDR1 and CDR2: SGHNT and YENEEA. Written as DNA, the CDR3 is TGTGCCAGCAGCTTAGCGGTAGCGGGAGTGAACACCGGGGAGCTGTTTTTT. Its translation: CASSLAVAGVNTGELFF. Together with reference TRBV11-3 and TRBJ2-2, the CDR3 gives the full variable domain: EAGVVQSPRYKIIEKKQPVAFWCNPISGHNTLYWYLQNLGQGPELLIRYENEEAVDDSQLPKDRFSAERLKGVDSTLKIQPAELGDSAVYLCASSLAVAGVNTGELFFGEGSRLTVL.

The chain combines TRBV3-1 (or the pseudogene TRBV3-2) with TRBJ1-2; TRBD1 agrees at 7 bases. CDR3 length: 16 residues. Germline V gene sequence: CDR1 LGHDT, CDR2 YNNKEL (reference sequence). The J segment lost 4 bases and the V segment lost 2 bases, leaving 10 bases of the junction unmatched. CDR3 sequence reads: CASSQTGQALFYGYTF. For the CDR3, the DNA is TGTGCCAGCAGCCAAACAGGACAGGCCCTATTCTATGGCTACACCTTC.

The rearrangement links TRBV11-3 to TRBJ2-5, with 11 positions matching TRBD1. Germline V lookup: CDR1 SGHNT, CDR2 YENEEA. The V gene end was trimmed by 4 bases and the J gene end by 5 bases; junction bases not matched to a gene: 6. CDR3 length: 15 amino acids. The CDR3 region has the DNA TGTGCCAGCAGCTCACGGACAGGGGGCGCGGAGACCCAGTACTTC. Its protein product is CASSSRTGGAETQYF.